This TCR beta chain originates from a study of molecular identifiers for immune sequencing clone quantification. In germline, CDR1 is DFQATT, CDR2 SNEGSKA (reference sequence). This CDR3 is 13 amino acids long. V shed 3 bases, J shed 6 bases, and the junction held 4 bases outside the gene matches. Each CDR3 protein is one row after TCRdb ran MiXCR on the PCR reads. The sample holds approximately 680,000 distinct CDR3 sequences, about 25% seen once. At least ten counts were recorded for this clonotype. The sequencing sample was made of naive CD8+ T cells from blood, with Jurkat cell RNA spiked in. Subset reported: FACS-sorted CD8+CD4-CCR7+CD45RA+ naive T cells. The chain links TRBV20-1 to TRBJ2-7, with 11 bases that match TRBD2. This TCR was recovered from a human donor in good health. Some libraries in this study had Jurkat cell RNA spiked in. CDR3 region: CSARTSGVVEQYF. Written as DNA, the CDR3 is TGCAGTGCTAGGACTAGCGGGGTTGTCGAGCAGTACTTC.